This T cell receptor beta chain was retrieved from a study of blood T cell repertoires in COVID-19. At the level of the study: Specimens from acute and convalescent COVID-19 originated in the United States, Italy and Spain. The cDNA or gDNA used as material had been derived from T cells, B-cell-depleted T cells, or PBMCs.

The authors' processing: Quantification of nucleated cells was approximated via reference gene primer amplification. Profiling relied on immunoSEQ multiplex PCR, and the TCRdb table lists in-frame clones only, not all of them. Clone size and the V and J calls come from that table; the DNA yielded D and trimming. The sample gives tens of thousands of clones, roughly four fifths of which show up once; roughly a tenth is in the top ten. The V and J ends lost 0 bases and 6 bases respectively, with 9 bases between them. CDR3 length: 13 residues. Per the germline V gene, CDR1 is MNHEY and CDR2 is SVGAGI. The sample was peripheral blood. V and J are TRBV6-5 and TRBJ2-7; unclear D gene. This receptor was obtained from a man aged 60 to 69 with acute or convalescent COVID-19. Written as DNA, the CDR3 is TGTGCCAGCAGTTACTCGCTCGGAGCCGAGCAGTACTTC. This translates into CASSYSLGAEQYF.